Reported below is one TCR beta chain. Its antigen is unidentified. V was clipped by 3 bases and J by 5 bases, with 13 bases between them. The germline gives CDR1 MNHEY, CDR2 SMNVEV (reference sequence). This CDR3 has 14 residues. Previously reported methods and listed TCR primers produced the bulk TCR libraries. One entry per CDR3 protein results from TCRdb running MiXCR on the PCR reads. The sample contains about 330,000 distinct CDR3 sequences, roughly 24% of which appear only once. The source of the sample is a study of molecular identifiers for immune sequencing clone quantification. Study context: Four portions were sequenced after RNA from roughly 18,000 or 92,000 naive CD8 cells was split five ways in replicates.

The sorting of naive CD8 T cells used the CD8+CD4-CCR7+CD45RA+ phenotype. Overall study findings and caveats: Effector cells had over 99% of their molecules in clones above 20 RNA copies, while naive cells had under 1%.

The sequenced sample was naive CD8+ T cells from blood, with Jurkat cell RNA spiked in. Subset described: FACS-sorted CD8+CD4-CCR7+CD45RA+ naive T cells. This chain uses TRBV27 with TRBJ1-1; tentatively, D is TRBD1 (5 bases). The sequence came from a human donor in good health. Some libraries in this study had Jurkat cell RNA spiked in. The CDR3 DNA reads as TGTGCCAGCAGTTTCGATCTGAGGGGTACTGAAGCTTTCTTT. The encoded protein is CASSFDLRGTEAFF.